The source of this T cell receptor (beta chain) is a study of Graves' ophthalmopathy and Graves' hyperthyroidism. The V gene's germline CDR1 is DFQATT and CDR2 SNEGSKA (reference sequence). Losses at the gene ends were 2 bases for V and 7 bases for J; bases not matched to a gene: 8. This CDR3 region has 15 residues. This clonotype has a count of ten or more. Amplified TCR beta CDR3 regions were obtained using RNA transcripts as template. HTBI primers were used in a first-round RT-PCR, which preceded a second-round multiplex PCR. TCRdb redid the calling of the multiplex PCR reads with MiXCR, one entry per CDR3 protein. The sample lists some 520,000 distinct CDR3 sequences, approximately 15% seen once, with approximately 9.8% in the top ten. Ophthalmopathic donors had moderate-to-severe activity, CAS ≥3 and NOSPECS ≥4, with disease that had lasted under 3 months. The study excluded patients with other autoimmune diseases, uncontrolled infections, pregnancy or lactation.

The rearrangement links TRBV20-1 to TRBJ1-6; 7 nucleotides line up with TRBD1. The receptor was derived from a woman between 25 and 40 years old with Graves' ophthalmopathy. The sample was blood. The DNA of the CDR3 is TGCAGTGCTAGACCCCAGACAGGGAGGAATTCACCCCTCCACTTT. This translates into CSARPQTGRNSPLHF.